This TCR delta chain was observed in a study of gamma-delta T cells after stem cell transplantation. The CDR3 spans 18 residues. CDR1 is GEAIGNYY and CDR2 is EKD in the germline V gene. V was pared by 5 bases and J by 0 bases, with 14 bases of the junction left unmatched. On this clone itself: TCRdb's protein, taken from a much larger clone, differs from this DNA's translation at residue 4, likely owing to a read error; the protein displayed comes from the DNA.

TCRdb re-called the RT-PCR reads through CATT. The table includes a few thousand delta-chain clones, less than 25% detected once. The sequenced sample consisted of gamma-delta T cells. The sequence was collected from a human donor. It is not recorded whose cells these are; they may come from a transplant donor. The chain carries TRDV2 and TRDJ1; 10 bases fit TRDD3. The CDR3 reads CACGAILLGDSYTDKLIF. The CDR3 DNA follows: TGTGCCTGTGGCGCTATTCTACTGGGGGATTCGTACACCGATAAACTCATCTTT.